This entry lists 14 T cell receptor beta chains sequenced from one sample in a study of T cells after yellow fever vaccination. TCRdb re-analysed the 5' RACE reads in MiXCR, keeping a single row per CDR3 protein. The sample contains approximately 260,000 distinct CDR3 sequences, about 5.2% of which appear only once. The sequences come from CD4+ T cells sorted from PBMCs, collected on the day of the yellow fever booster vaccination. These receptors all stem from a man aged 18-30 years who received the YFV17D yellow fever vaccine.

V gene TRBV4-3 combines with J gene TRBJ2-3; possibly TRBD2 for D (6 bases). The CDR3 length is 16 residues. The germline V gene encodes CDR1 LGHNA and CDR2 YSLEER. V was shortened by 0 bases and J by 1 base, with 11 bases between the two germline ends. DNA for the CDR3: TGCGCCAGCAGCCAAGAGTGGTCGGGGGGCACAGATACGCAGTATTTT. This translates into CASSQEWSGGTDTQYF.

This clonotype was seen at least ten times. The V and J genes are TRBV6-5 and TRBJ2-3; a possible D gene is TRBD1 (6 bases). From germline, CDR1 is MNHEY and CDR2 SVGAGI. The CDR3 loop spans 15 amino acids. V was cut by 4 bases and J by 2 bases, with 13 bases left in between. In DNA, the CDR3 is TGTGCCAGCAGTTCCTACAGGGTGGTCACAGATACGCAGTATTTT. This sequence encodes CASSSYRVVTDTQYF.

The table lists this clonotype with a few counts. The chain couples TRBV7-8 to TRBJ2-3; 11 bases are shared with TRBD2. The CDR3 covers 14 residues. Germline CDR1 is SGHVS and CDR2 is FQNEAQ. The V and J ends lost 3 bases and 8 bases, in that order; junction bases with no gene match: 4. CDR3 amino acids: CASSFSGGDGTQYF. The CDR3 DNA is TGTGCCAGCAGCTTTAGCGGGGGGGACGGTACGCAGTATTTT.

The chain carries TRBV10-3 and TRBJ1-5, with D perhaps matching TRBD1 (6 bases). CDR3 length: 15 residues. The V gene's germline CDR1 is ENHRY and CDR2 SYGVKD. V was shortened by 6 bases and J by 3 bases, with 15 bases between the two germline ends. The chain's CDR3 is CAISPRQGTNQPQHF. CDR3 in DNA: TGTGCCATCAGCCCCCGCCAGGGGACCAATCAGCCCCAGCATTTT.

A few counts support this clonotype. This rearrangement joins TRBV24-1 to TRBJ2-1; no reliable D call. Germline V gene lookup returns CDR1 KGHDR and CDR2 SFDVKD. The CDR3 has 13 residues. V was pared by 3 bases and J by 9 bases, with 11 bases between. The CDR3 DNA reads as TGTGCCACCAGTGATATAACAGTCAGTGAGCAGTTCTTC. It yields the protein CATSDITVSEQFF.

This clonotype occurred a few times. CDR3 amino acids: CASSFGQDTQYF. CDR3 sequence (DNA): TGTGCCAGCAGCTTTGGTCAGGATACGCAGTATTTT. The rearrangement uses TRBV5-4 and TRBJ2-3; D uncertain. The length of the CDR3 is 12 residues. Deletions cut 2 bases from V and 6 bases from J, with 7 bases between. CDR1 is SGHNT, CDR2 YYREEE, per germline (reference sequence).

As to this clonotype: One end of the junction does not line up with germline, which may come from a read error. The V call is TRBV6-5, the J call TRBJ1-1; TRBD1 agrees at 11 bases. The CDR3 is 13 residues long. Germline values: CDR1 MNHEY, CDR2 SVGAGI. The CDR3 sequence: CASRDRGRTDAFF. CDR3 bases: TGTGCCAGCAGGGACAGGGGGCGGACTGATGCTTTCTTT.

The V call is TRBV10-3, the J call TRBJ1-4; D possibly corresponds to TRBD1 (6 bases). V was clipped by 5 bases and J by 8 bases, with 18 bases between them. The CDR3 consists of 15 residues. Per germline, CDR1 ENHRY and CDR2 SYGVKD. The CDR3 sequence: CAISLTGGGGEKLFF. CDR3 DNA sequence: TGTGCCATCAGTCTCACCGGGGGCGGAGGGGAAAAACTGTTTTTT.

This clonotype appeared many times. This sequence joins TRBV11-2 and TRBJ2-5; D unclear. V lost 3 bases and J lost 2, with 7 bases in between. Germline V gene data show CDR1 as SGHAT and CDR2 as FQNNGV. This CDR3 is 13 amino acids long. CDR3 sequence reads: CASSFSGQETQYF. The CDR3 DNA is TGTGCCAGCAGCTTTTCCGGGCAAGAGACCCAGTACTTC. Together with reference TRBV11-2 and TRBJ2-5, the CDR3 gives the full variable domain: EAGVAQSPRYKIIEKRQSVAFWCNPISGHATLYWYQQILGQGPKLLIQFQNNGVVDDSQLPKDRFSAERLKGVDSTLKIQPAKLEDSAVYLCASSFSGQETQYFGPGTRLLVL.

This clonotype was recorded at least ten times. The chain employs TRBV4-1 and TRBJ1-4; possibly TRBD1 for D (5 bases). CDR1 and CDR2 (germline): MGHRA, YSYEKL. With 2 bases removed from V and 3 bases from J, the gap between germline ends came to 10 bases. The length of the CDR3 is 15 residues. CDR3 protein: CASSQPGTSNEKLFF. The CDR3 DNA is TGCGCCAGCAGCCAACCCGGGACCTCTAATGAAAAACTGTTTTTT.

This clonotype was detected ten times or more. J is TRBJ1-3 and V is TRBV4-2; 7 bases agree with TRBD1. The CDR3 length is 15 residues. V shed 3 bases, J shed 4 bases, and the junction held 6 bases outside the gene matches. CDR1 is LGHNA and CDR2 is YNFKEQ in the germline V gene. CDR3 DNA: TGTGCCAGCAGCCATGCTACAGGGGCCGGAAACACCATATATTTT. Translated: CASSHATGAGNTIYF.

This clonotype showed up many times. The J gene is TRBJ1-1, the V gene TRBV11-2; possible D gene TRBD1, 5 bases. V was clipped by 3 bases and J by 1 base, with 12 bases between them. Germline V lookup: CDR1 SGHAT, CDR2 FQNNGV. This CDR3 has 15 amino acids. The DNA for the CDR3 is TGTGCCAGCAGCTTGCGACAGAGTAGGAACACTGAAGCTTTCTTT. This gives the protein CASSLRQSRNTEAFF.

This clonotype came up many times. The chain combines TRBV11-2 with TRBJ2-3; TRBD2 is a possible D gene (5 bases). Per the germline V gene, CDR1 is SGHAT and CDR2 is FQNNGV. V lost 3 bases and J 6 bases, leaving 10 bases between the germline ends. CDR3 length: 13 amino acids. CDR3 DNA sequence: TGTGCCAGCAGCTTGCGTCGGAGGGATACGCAGTATTTT. As protein: CASSLRRRDTQYF.

This clonotype was observed a few times. The CDR3, as DNA: TGCGCCAGCAGCCTAGAGGATAGTAGCACAGATACGCAGTATTTT. This gives the protein CASSLEDSSTDTQYF. The chain is built from TRBV5-1 and TRBJ2-3; no reliable D call. Germline lookup yields CDR1 SGHRS and CDR2 YFSETQ. The CDR3 extends over 15 amino acids. Deletions cut 4 bases from V and 0 bases from J, with 12 bases between.